These 20 T cell receptor beta chains share one sample of origin, sequenced in a study of blood T cell repertoires in COVID-19. TCRdb's copy holds only in-frame clones and misses some; the assay was immunoSEQ multiplex PCR. Of roughly 390,000 clones listed, 85% are singletons. The specimen sequenced was peripheral blood. All receptors come from a woman under 30 with acute or convalescent COVID-19.

The chain employs TRBV7-9 and TRBJ1-2; D ambiguous. Germline assignment: CDR1 SEHNR and CDR2 FQNEAQ (reference sequence). Trimming took off 5 bases at V and 6 bases at J, with 13 bases between the two ends. The CDR3 contains 13 residues. CDR3 protein: CASSAGSSNGYTF. The CDR3 nucleotides read TGTGCCAGCAGCGCCGGGTCGTCAAATGGCTACACCTTC.

This chain links TRBV29-1 with TRBJ1-2, with 7 bases matching TRBD1. The V gene end was trimmed by 5 bases and the J gene end by 8 bases; junction bases not matched to a gene: 5. The CDR3 consists of 11 residues. Germline CDR1 and CDR2: SQVTM and ANQGSEA. CDR3 sequence reads: CSVPRGQGYTF. The CDR3 nucleotides are TGCAGCGTTCCAAGGGGGCAAGGCTACACCTTC.

This clone turned up a few times. The DNA for the CDR3 is TGTGCCAGCAGCTTGACAGCCGGAACTTTGAACACTGAAGCTTTCTTT. It translates to CASSLTAGTLNTEAFF. J is TRBJ1-1 and V is TRBV5-6; D is undetermined. The CDR3 runs to 16 residues. Trimming cost V 1 base and J 0 bases, with 13 bases left between them. The germline CDR1 and CDR2 sequences are SGHDT and YYEEEE.

V and J are TRBV7-6 and TRBJ1-1; the match to TRBD1 covers 10 bases. Germline V gene sequence: CDR1 SGHVS, CDR2 FNYEAQ. V shed 5 bases, J shed 4 bases, and the junction held 7 bases outside the gene matches. This CDR3 is built from 15 residues. CDR3 region: CASSPLGQGSTEAFF. The CDR3 coding sequence is TGTGCCAGCAGCCCCCTGGGACAGGGGAGCACTGAAGCTTTCTTT. The variable domain in full, with the rest retrieved from reference TRBV7-6 and TRBJ1-1, is GAGVSQSPRYKVTKRGQDVALRCDPISGHVSLYWYRQALGQGPEFLTYFNYEAQQDKSGLPNDRFSAERPEGSISTLTIQRTEQRDSAMYRCASSPLGQGSTEAFFGQGTRLTVV.

In DNA, the CDR3 is TGTGCCAGCAGCGTCTGGGGGCCTAGCGGGGGGCGCAGGATCACAGATACGCAGTATTTT. Translation gives CASSVWGPSGGRRITDTQYF. The chain combines TRBV21-1 with TRBJ2-3; the table gives TRBD2 as D, unverified against the DNA. TRBV21-1 is reported as a pseudogene. The CDR3 totals 20 residues.

The gene calls are TRBV18 and TRBJ2-7; TRBD1 matches at 11 bases. There are 15 residues in the CDR3. The germline V gene has CDR1 KGHSH and CDR2 LQKENI. V shed 0 bases, J shed 3 bases, and the junction held 1 base outside the gene matches. The CDR3 loop is CASSPPGTGGYEQYF. The CDR3 nucleotides read TGTGCCAGCTCACCACCCGGGACAGGGGGCTACGAGCAGTACTTC.

The rearrangement joins TRBV11-2 to TRBJ1-1, with unresolved D. From germline, CDR1 is SGHAT and CDR2 FQNNGV. Trimming left V 5 bases short and J 11 bases short, with 12 bases between. The CDR3 runs to 11 residues. For the CDR3, the DNA is TGTGCCAGCAGCCCATGGACGGGGGCTTTCTTT. Its translation is CASSPWTGAFF.

For this clone: An end of the junction does not agree with germline; a read error may underlie this. Distinct nucleotide sequences in the sample also encode this CDR3. This chain joins TRBV9 and TRBJ2-5; 11 positions agree with TRBD2. From germline, CDR1 is SGDLS and CDR2 YYNGEE. The CDR3 runs to 18 residues. CDR3 sequence: CASSVGQLAGGGQETQYF. The CDR3 nucleotides read TGTGCCAGCAGCGTCGGACAGTTAGCGGGAGGGGGGCAAGAGACTCAGTACTTC.

The chain joins TRBV2 to TRBJ2-7; TRBD1 matches 9 bases. The CDR3 is 15 amino acids. Germline-derived CDR1 and CDR2 are SNHLY and FYNNEI. Trimming removed 6 bases from V and 5 bases from J; junction bases left unmatched: 11. This chain's CDR3 is CASSDGTGISNEQYF. Written as DNA, the CDR3 is TGTGCCAGCAGCGATGGGACAGGGATCTCGAACGAGCAGTACTTC. Complete variable domain (other parts from reference TRBV2 and TRBJ2-7): EPEVTQTPSHQVTQMGQEVILRCVPISNHLYFYWYRQILGQKVEFLVSFYNNEISEKSEIFDDQFSVERPDGSNFTLKIRSTKLEDSAMYFCASSDGTGISNEQYFGPGTRLTVT.

This clone was counted a few times. The chain joins TRBV29-1 to TRBJ1-1; 12 bases are a match to TRBD1. Germline values: CDR1 SQVTM, CDR2 ANQGSEA. The V gene end was trimmed by 7 bases and the J gene end by 5 bases; junction bases not matched to a gene: 5. This CDR3 region has 13 residues. CDR3 protein: CSGSGQGATEAFF. For the CDR3, the DNA is TGCAGCGGATCGGGACAGGGGGCAACTGAAGCTTTCTTT.

The chain links TRBV6-1 to TRBJ1-2, with a weak D call TRBD1 (5 bases). CDR3 length: 14 amino acids. The germline CDR1 and CDR2 sequences are MNHNS and SASEGT. V lost 0 bases, J lost 6 bases, and 11 bases lay in between. For the CDR3, the DNA is TGTGCCAGCAGTGAAGCGGGGGGTGGAGATGGCTACACCTTC. This sequence encodes CASSEAGGGDGYTF.

The J gene is TRBJ2-2, the V gene TRBV6-6; D is unresolved. Germline V gene lookup returns CDR1 MNHNY and CDR2 SVGAGI (reference sequence). CDR3 length: 14 amino acids. Between the trimmed V and J ends, which lost 5 bases and 2 bases, there was a span of 9 bases. CDR3 in DNA: TGTGCCAGCAGTCAGGCACTAAACACCGGGGAGCTGTTTTTT. Protein sequence: CASSQALNTGELFF.

The chain carries TRBV5-6 and TRBJ1-1, with a tentative D call TRBD1 (5 bases). V was trimmed by 7 bases and J by 5 bases, leaving 18 bases between them. The germline gives CDR1 SGHDT, CDR2 YYEEEE. The CDR3 has 14 amino acids. The CDR3: CASSWGRAGTEAFF. Written as DNA, the CDR3 is TGTGCCAGCTCCTGGGGGAGGGCGGGGACTGAAGCTTTCTTT.

The rearrangement joins TRBV18 to TRBJ2-7; D unclear. This CDR3 comprises 14 residues. V was clipped by 0 bases and J by 6 bases, with 12 bases between them. Germline V gene data show CDR1 as KGHSH and CDR2 as LQKENI. The CDR3 sequence is CASSPPTGIAEQYF. The CDR3 bases are TGTGCCAGCTCACCACCGACGGGTATCGCCGAGCAGTACTTC.

V and J are TRBV7-2 and TRBJ1-3; 7 bases match TRBD1. From germline, CDR1 is SGHTA and CDR2 FQGNSA. J lost 4 bases, V lost 1 base, and 7 bases had no gene match. The CDR3 consists of 16 residues. CDR3 in DNA: TGTGCCAGCAGCTTAGAACCCCCAGGGGGAGGAAACACCATATATTTT. It translates to CASSLEPPGGGNTIYF. The variable domain in full, with the rest retrieved from reference TRBV7-2 and TRBJ1-3, is GAGVSQSPSNKVTEKGKDVELRCDPISGHTALYWYRQSLGQGLEFLIYFQGNSAPDKSGLPSDRFSAERTGGSVSTLTIQRTQQEDSAVYLCASSLEPPGGGNTIYFGEGSWLTVV.

The chain uses TRBV6-5 and TRBJ1-1; D possibly corresponds to TRBD1 (5 bases). Trimming left V 9 bases short and J 4 bases short, with 15 bases between. Germline CDR1 MNHEY, CDR2 SVGAGI. The CDR3 totals 13 residues. The CDR3 here is CASSTGVATEAFF. CDR3 coding DNA: TGTGCCAGTTCCACAGGAGTAGCCACTGAAGCTTTCTTT.

Only one count was recorded for this clone. CDR3 bases: TGCGCCAGCAGCTTGAGGGCTAGCGGGAGGGGATACAATGAGCAGTTCTTC. Translating gives CASSLRASGRGYNEQFF. The rearrangement joins TRBV5-1 to TRBJ2-1, with 12 bases lining up with TRBD2. Germline V gene sequence: CDR1 SGHRS, CDR2 YFSETQ. The CDR3 consists of 17 residues. V was pared by 1 base and J by 4 bases, with 6 bases of the junction left unmatched.

The chain uses TRBV14 and TRBJ2-2; 8 bases are a match to TRBD1. Germline trimming cut 5 bases from V and 5 bases from J; bases unmatched to any gene: 7. Germline V gene sequence: CDR1 SGHDN, CDR2 FVKESK. There are 15 residues in the CDR3. The CDR3 reads CASSTPGGRTGELFF. CDR3 bases: TGTGCCAGCAGCACACCAGGGGGCAGGACCGGGGAGCTGTTTTTT.

This clone was counted between two and nine times. This chain joins TRBV6-6 and TRBJ1-4; no definite D call. The CDR3 loop spans 13 amino acids. Between the trimmed V and J ends, which lost 0 bases and 8 bases, there was a span of 7 bases. Germline lookup yields CDR1 MNHNY and CDR2 SVGAGI (reference sequence). CDR3 sequence: CASSYSEREKLFF. The DNA for the CDR3 is TGTGCCAGCAGTTACTCTGAGAGGGAAAAACTGTTTTTT.

This clone was seen just once. The rearrangement links TRBV19 to TRBJ1-2, with 7 bases identical to TRBD1. This CDR3 is 14 amino acids long. Germline-derived CDR1 and CDR2 are LNHDA and SQIVND (reference sequence). V gave up 3 bases and J gave up 7 bases; unmatched junction bases: 8. CDR3 protein: CASSIGGGLFGYTF. As DNA, the CDR3 is TGTGCCAGTAGTATCGGAGGGGGCCTGTTTGGCTACACCTTC.